Listed below are T cell receptor beta chains from one sample, sequenced in a study of blood T cell repertoires in COVID-19. The table came from immunoSEQ multiplex PCR; TCRdb's copy has only in-frame clones and leaves some out. The sample holds 400,000 to 450,000 clones, less than 95% seen once. The specimen sequenced was PBMCs or T cells enriched from blood (not recorded which). Source of these receptors: a man aged 18-30 years who had recovered from COVID-19. The CDR3 runs from the conserved cysteine through the conserved F or W. Fields, in order: CDR3 protein, CDR3 DNA, V gene, J gene, clone size, D gene. D genes are given only for firm matches. Clone size is stated in some rows and not others, as once, few, many or a class when expanded.

CDR3aa: CASSLEFGGRLGAFF
CDR3nt: TGTGCCAGCAGCTTAGAGTTCGGGGGGCGATTGGGAGCTTTCTTT
v_gene: TRBV11-2
j_gene: TRBJ1-1
abundance: -
d_gene: -

CDR3aa: CASSSGTRGTDTQYF
CDR3nt: TGTGCCAGCAGCTCCGGGACTAGAGGCACAGATACGCAGTATTTT
v_gene: TRBV5-4
j_gene: TRBJ2-3
abundance: -
d_gene: TRBD2

CDR3aa: CASSPFSGTGRYEQYF
CDR3nt: TGTGCCAGCAGCCCCTTCTCGGGGACAGGGAGGTACGAGCAGTACTTC
v_gene: TRBV7-6
j_gene: TRBJ2-7
abundance: -
d_gene: TRBD1

CDR3aa: CASSQDLASGSRYEQFF
CDR3nt: TGTGCCAGCAGCCAAGATCTAGCTAGCGGGAGTAGGTATGAGCAGTTCTTC
v_gene: TRBV3-1/TRBV3-2
j_gene: TRBJ2-1
abundance: -
d_gene: TRBD2

CDR3aa: CASSLEREETQYF
CDR3nt: TGTGCCAGCAGCTTAGAACGGGAAGAGACCCAGTACTTC
v_gene: TRBV7-2
j_gene: TRBJ2-5
abundance: -
d_gene: -

CDR3aa: CASSPTEDRAYSPLHF
CDR3nt: TGCGCCAGCAGCCCTACTGAAGACAGGGCCTATTCACCCCTCCACTTT
v_gene: TRBV4-1
j_gene: TRBJ1-6
abundance: -
d_gene: TRBD1

CDR3aa: CASTPDRVRDEQYF
CDR3nt: TGTGCCAGCACTCCGGACAGGGTCCGGGACGAGCAGTACTTC
v_gene: TRBV2
j_gene: TRBJ2-7
abundance: once
d_gene: TRBD1

CDR3aa: CASSLEVVGGNEQFF
CDR3nt: TGCGCCAGCAGCTTGGAAGTGGTAGGAGGCAATGAGCAGTTCTTC
v_gene: TRBV5-1
j_gene: TRBJ2-1
abundance: -
d_gene: -

CDR3aa: CATSRDGGWTEAFF
CDR3nt: TGTGCCACCAGCAGAGACGGTGGTTGGACTGAAGCTTTCTTT
v_gene: TRBV15
j_gene: TRBJ1-1
abundance: -
d_gene: -

CDR3aa: CASSQDGGSGYTF
CDR3nt: TGTGCCAGCAGCCAAGACGGGGGGTCTGGCTACACCTTC
v_gene: TRBV4-2
j_gene: TRBJ1-2
abundance: -
d_gene: -

CDR3aa: CSVARQGINGYTF
CDR3nt: TGCAGCGTTGCCCGACAGGGGATTAATGGCTACACCTTC
v_gene: TRBV29-1
j_gene: TRBJ1-2
abundance: -
d_gene: TRBD1

CDR3aa: CASSFTGGIYGYTF
CDR3nt: TGTGCCAGCAGCTTTACAGGGGGGATCTATGGCTACACCTTC
v_gene: TRBV7-2
j_gene: TRBJ1-2
abundance: -
d_gene: TRBD1

CDR3aa: CASNRVSEQYF
CDR3nt: TGTGCCAGCAACAGGGTCTCCGAGCAGTACTTC
v_gene: TRBV2
j_gene: TRBJ2-7
abundance: -
d_gene: -

CDR3aa: CASSFDGENTEAFF
CDR3nt: TGTGCCAGCAGCTTTGATGGAGAGAACACTGAAGCTTTCTTT
v_gene: TRBV5-4
j_gene: TRBJ1-1
abundance: -
d_gene: -

CDR3aa: CASSSGGGYTF
CDR3nt: TGTGCCAGCAGTTCAGGGGGTGGCTACACCTTC
v_gene: TRBV7-3
j_gene: TRBJ1-2
abundance: -
d_gene: TRBD1

CDR3aa: CASSRTSGPYEQYF
CDR3nt: TGTGCCAGCAGCCGGACTAGCGGGCCCTACGAGCAGTACTTC
v_gene: TRBV7-2
j_gene: TRBJ2-7
abundance: -
d_gene: TRBD2

CDR3aa: CASSSGGLGGYTF
CDR3nt: TGTGCCAGCAGCTCAGGGGGGCTAGGAGGCTACACCTTC
v_gene: TRBV3-1/TRBV3-2
j_gene: TRBJ1-2
abundance: -
d_gene: TRBD1

CDR3aa: CSVRTSGSSSYNEQFF
CDR3nt: TGCAGCGTTCGGACTAGCGGGAGTAGCTCCTACAATGAGCAGTTCTTC
v_gene: TRBV29-1
j_gene: TRBJ2-1
abundance: -
d_gene: TRBD2

CDR3aa: CASLIRQGSNGQPQHF
CDR3nt: TGCGCCAGCCTTATACGACAGGGTTCGAATGGCCAGCCCCAGCATTTT
v_gene: TRBV23-1
j_gene: TRBJ1-5
abundance: -
d_gene: TRBD1

CDR3aa: CASSTQGSNTEAFF
CDR3nt: TGTGCCAGCAGCACACAGGGGAGCAACACTGAAGCTTTCTTT
v_gene: TRBV9
j_gene: TRBJ1-1
abundance: -
d_gene: TRBD1

CDR3aa: CAWAPGGYGYTF
CDR3nt: TGTGCCTGGGCTCCGGGGGGCTATGGCTACACCTTC
v_gene: TRBV30
j_gene: TRBJ1-2
abundance: -
d_gene: -

CDR3aa: CASSHGGQGAEKLFF
CDR3nt: TGCGCCAGCAGCCACGGGGGACAGGGGGCTGAAAAACTGTTTTTT
v_gene: TRBV4-1
j_gene: TRBJ1-4
abundance: -
d_gene: TRBD1

CDR3aa: CASSVGRQGNEKLFF
CDR3nt: TGTGCCAGCAGCGTAGGGAGACAGGGTAATGAAAAACTGTTTTTT
v_gene: TRBV9
j_gene: TRBJ1-4
abundance: -
d_gene: TRBD1

CDR3aa: CASSHRLAGGPTYNEQFF
CDR3nt: TGTGCCAGCTCACATCGACTAGCGGGGGGGCCTACCTACAATGAGCAGTTCTTC
v_gene: TRBV18
j_gene: TRBJ2-1
abundance: -
d_gene: TRBD2

CDR3aa: CASSGASGSRGWGQYF
CDR3nt: TGTGCCAGCAGTGGGGCAAGCGGGAGTAGGGGTTGGGGGCAGTATTTT
v_gene: TRBV2
j_gene: TRBJ2-3
abundance: -
d_gene: TRBD2

CDR3aa: CASSPLWESPHEQYF
CDR3nt: TGTGCCAGCAGTCCCCTCTGGGAGTCCCCCCACGAGCAGTACTTC
v_gene: TRBV27
j_gene: TRBJ2-7
abundance: -
d_gene: -

CDR3aa: CASSTKNYGYTF
CDR3nt: TGTGCCAGTAGTACAAAAAACTATGGCTACACCTTC
v_gene: TRBV19
j_gene: TRBJ1-2
abundance: many
d_gene: -

CDR3aa: CSVVALAGGNRYNEQFF
CDR3nt: TGCAGCGTTGTGGCGCTAGCGGGAGGGAATCGCTACAATGAGCAGTTCTTC
v_gene: TRBV29-1
j_gene: TRBJ2-1
abundance: -
d_gene: TRBD2

CDR3aa: CASSLSGGPYEQYF
CDR3nt: TGTGCCAGCAGTCTCAGCGGGGGACCCTACGAGCAGTACTTC
v_gene: TRBV28
j_gene: TRBJ2-7
abundance: -
d_gene: TRBD2

CDR3aa: CASTIADTGELFF
CDR3nt: TGTGCCAGCACCATAGCGGACACCGGGGAGCTGTTTTTT
v_gene: TRBV2
j_gene: TRBJ2-2
abundance: -
d_gene: -

CDR3aa: CASSLPGAGEPNEQFF
CDR3nt: TGTGCCAGCAGCCTCCCTGGGGCTGGGGAACCGAATGAGCAGTTCTTC
v_gene: TRBV7-8
j_gene: TRBJ2-1
abundance: -
d_gene: -

CDR3aa: CASSFSSGGDLDTQYF
CDR3nt: TGTGCCAGCAGTTTTAGTAGCGGGGGGGACTTAGATACGCAGTATTTT
v_gene: TRBV27
j_gene: TRBJ2-3
abundance: -
d_gene: TRBD2

CDR3aa: CASSPRPKGDTEAFF
CDR3nt: TGTGCCAGCAGTCCCCGGCCAAAAGGGGACACTGAAGCTTTCTTT
v_gene: TRBV28
j_gene: TRBJ1-1
abundance: -
d_gene: -

CDR3aa: CASSWRLSSGANVLTF
CDR3nt: TGTGCCAGCTCCTGGAGGTTGAGCTCTGGGGCCAACGTCCTGACTTTC
v_gene: TRBV27
j_gene: TRBJ2-6
abundance: -
d_gene: -

CDR3aa: CSVVDSGLGNEQFF
CDR3nt: TGCAGCGTTGTAGACAGCGGTCTCGGCAATGAGCAGTTCTTC
v_gene: TRBV29-1
j_gene: TRBJ2-1
abundance: -
d_gene: -

CDR3aa: CSVSPQGAEAFF
CDR3nt: TGCAGCGTTTCTCCACAGGGGGCGGAAGCTTTCTTT
v_gene: TRBV29-1
j_gene: TRBJ1-1
abundance: -
d_gene: TRBD1

CDR3aa: CASSQNQPQHF
CDR3nt: TGTGCCAGCAGTCAGAATCAGCCCCAGCATTTT
v_gene: TRBV28
j_gene: TRBJ1-5
abundance: -
d_gene: -

CDR3aa: CASSGPTGPNEQFF
CDR3nt: TGTGCCAGCAGCGGCCCGACAGGACCGAATGAGCAGTTCTTC
v_gene: TRBV5-4
j_gene: TRBJ2-1
abundance: -
d_gene: -

CDR3aa: CASSVEPSGKVYEQYF
CDR3nt: TGTGCCAGCAGCGTAGAACCTAGCGGGAAGGTCTACGAGCAGTACTTC
v_gene: TRBV9
j_gene: TRBJ2-7
abundance: -
d_gene: TRBD2

CDR3aa: CASSPDLGGGLETQYF
CDR3nt: TGTGCCAGCAGCCCAGACCTCGGGGGGGGGTTAGAGACCCAGTACTTC
v_gene: TRBV7-9
j_gene: TRBJ2-5
abundance: once
d_gene: TRBD2

CDR3aa: CASSYEPGNTGELFF
CDR3nt: TGTGCCAGCAGTTACGAACCAGGAAACACCGGGGAGCTGTTTTTT
v_gene: TRBV6-5
j_gene: TRBJ2-2
abundance: -
d_gene: -